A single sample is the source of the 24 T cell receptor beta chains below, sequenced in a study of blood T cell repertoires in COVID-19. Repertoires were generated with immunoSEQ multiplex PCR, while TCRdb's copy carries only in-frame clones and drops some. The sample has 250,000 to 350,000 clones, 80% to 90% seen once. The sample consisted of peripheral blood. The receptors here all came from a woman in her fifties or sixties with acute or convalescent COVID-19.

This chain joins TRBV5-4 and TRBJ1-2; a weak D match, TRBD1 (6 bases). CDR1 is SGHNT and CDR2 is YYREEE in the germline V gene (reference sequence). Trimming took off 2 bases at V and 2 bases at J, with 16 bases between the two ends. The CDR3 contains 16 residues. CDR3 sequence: CASSLGGGPQNYGYTF. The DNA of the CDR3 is TGTGCCAGCAGCTTAGGTGGGGGCCCCCAAAACTATGGCTACACCTTC.

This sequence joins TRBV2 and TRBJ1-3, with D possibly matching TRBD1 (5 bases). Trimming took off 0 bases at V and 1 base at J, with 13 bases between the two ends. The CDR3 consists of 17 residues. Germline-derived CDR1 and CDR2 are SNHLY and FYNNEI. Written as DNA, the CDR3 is TGTGCCAGCAGTGAAGCGACCAGGCGGGGGTCTGGAAACACCATATATTTT. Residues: CASSEATRRGSGNTIYF.

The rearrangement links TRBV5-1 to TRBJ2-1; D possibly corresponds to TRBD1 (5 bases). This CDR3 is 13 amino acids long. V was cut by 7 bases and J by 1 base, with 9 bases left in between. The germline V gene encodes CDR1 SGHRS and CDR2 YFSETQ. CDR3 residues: CASRAGSYNEQFF. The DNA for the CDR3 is TGCGCCAGCCGGGCAGGGTCCTACAATGAGCAGTTCTTC.

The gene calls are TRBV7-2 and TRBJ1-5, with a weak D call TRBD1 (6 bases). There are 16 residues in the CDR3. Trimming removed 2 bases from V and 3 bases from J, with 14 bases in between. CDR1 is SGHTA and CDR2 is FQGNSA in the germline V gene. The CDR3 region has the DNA TGTGCCAGCAGCTTAACTCCGACAGGTCTCAATCAGCCCCAGCATTTT. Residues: CASSLTPTGLNQPQHF. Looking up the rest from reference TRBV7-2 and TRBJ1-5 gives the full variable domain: GAGVSQSPSNKVTEKGKDVELRCDPISGHTALYWYRQSLGQGLEFLIYFQGNSAPDKSGLPSDRFSAERTGGSVSTLTIQRTQQEDSAVYLCASSLTPTGLNQPQHFGDGTRLSIL.

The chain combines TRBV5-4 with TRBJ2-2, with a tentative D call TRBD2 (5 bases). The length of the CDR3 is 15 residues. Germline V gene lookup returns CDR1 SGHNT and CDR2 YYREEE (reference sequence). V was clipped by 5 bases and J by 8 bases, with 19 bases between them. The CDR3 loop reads CASRREGSSGGELFF. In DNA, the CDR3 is TGTGCCAGCAGGCGTGAGGGATCGTCGGGGGGGGAGCTGTTTTTT.

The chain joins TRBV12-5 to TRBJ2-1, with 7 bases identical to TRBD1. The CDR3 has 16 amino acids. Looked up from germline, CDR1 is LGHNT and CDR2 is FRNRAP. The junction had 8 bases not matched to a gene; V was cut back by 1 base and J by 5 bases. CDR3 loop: CASGLGDSSLDNEQFF. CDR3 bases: TGTGCTAGTGGTTTGGGGGACAGTAGCCTGGACAATGAGCAGTTCTTC.

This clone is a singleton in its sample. The CDR3 protein is CASSPASAGELFF. CDR3 DNA sequence: TGTGCCAGCTCACCTGCTAGTGCCGGGGAGCTGTTTTTT. The rearrangement links TRBV18 to TRBJ2-2; D remains ambiguous. CDR1 and CDR2 from the germline V gene are KGHSH and LQKENI. The CDR3 sequence is 13 residues long. With 3 bases removed from V and 6 bases from J, the gap between germline ends came to 8 bases.

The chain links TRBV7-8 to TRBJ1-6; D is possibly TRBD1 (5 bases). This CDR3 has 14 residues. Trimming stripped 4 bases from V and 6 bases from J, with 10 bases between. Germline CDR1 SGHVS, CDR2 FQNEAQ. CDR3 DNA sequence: TGTGCCAGCAGCTGGGGGACTGCTAATTCACCCCTCCACTTT. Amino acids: CASSWGTANSPLHF.

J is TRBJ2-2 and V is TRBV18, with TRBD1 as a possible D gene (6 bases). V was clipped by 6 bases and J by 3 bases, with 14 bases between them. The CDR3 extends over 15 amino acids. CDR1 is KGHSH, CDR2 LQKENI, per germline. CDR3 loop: CASSPIHRDTGELFF. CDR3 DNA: TGTGCCAGCTCCCCTATTCACAGGGACACCGGGGAGCTGTTTTTT.

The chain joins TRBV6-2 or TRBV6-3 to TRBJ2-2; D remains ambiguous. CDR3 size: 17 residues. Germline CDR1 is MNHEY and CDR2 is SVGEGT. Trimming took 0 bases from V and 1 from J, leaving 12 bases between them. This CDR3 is CASSYSGSHGNTGELFF. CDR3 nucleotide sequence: TGTGCCAGCAGTTACTCCGGGTCCCATGGGAACACCGGGGAGCTGTTTTTT.

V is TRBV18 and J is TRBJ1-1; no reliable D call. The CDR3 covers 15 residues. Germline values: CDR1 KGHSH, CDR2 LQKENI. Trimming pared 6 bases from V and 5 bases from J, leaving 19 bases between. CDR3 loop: CASSLMELPRTEAFF. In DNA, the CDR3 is TGTGCCAGCTCCCTCATGGAACTTCCGCGGACTGAAGCTTTCTTT.

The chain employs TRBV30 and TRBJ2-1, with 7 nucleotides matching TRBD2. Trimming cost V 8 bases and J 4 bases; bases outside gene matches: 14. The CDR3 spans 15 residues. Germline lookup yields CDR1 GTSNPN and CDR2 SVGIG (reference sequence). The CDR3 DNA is TGTGCCCTCAATTGGGAGGGGAGGCCATACAATGAGCAGTTCTTC. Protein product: CALNWEGRPYNEQFF.

In nucleotides, the CDR3 is TGTGCCAGTATCAAGGACAGGGGGTCCTATGGCTACACCTTC. Translating it yields CASIKDRGSYGYTF. The J gene is TRBJ1-2, the V gene TRBV19; 10 positions match TRBD1. The CDR3 is 14 amino acids. Losses at the gene ends were 7 bases for V and 4 bases for J; bases not matched to a gene: 6. Looked up from germline, CDR1 is LNHDA and CDR2 is SQIVND (reference sequence).

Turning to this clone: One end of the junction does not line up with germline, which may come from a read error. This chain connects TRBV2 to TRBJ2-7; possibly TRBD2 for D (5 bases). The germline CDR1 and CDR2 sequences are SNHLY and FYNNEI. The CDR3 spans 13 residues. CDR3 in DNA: TGTGCCAGCACTCAAAGGGCGGACTTCCTAAGAAGGTTC. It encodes CASTQRADFLRRF.

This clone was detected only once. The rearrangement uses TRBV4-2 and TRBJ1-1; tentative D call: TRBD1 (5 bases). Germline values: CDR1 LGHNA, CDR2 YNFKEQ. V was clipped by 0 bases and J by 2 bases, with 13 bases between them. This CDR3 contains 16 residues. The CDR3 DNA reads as TGTGCCAGCAGCCAAGACGTCGCCAGGGATAACACTGAAGCTTTCTTT. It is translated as CASSQDVARDNTEAFF.

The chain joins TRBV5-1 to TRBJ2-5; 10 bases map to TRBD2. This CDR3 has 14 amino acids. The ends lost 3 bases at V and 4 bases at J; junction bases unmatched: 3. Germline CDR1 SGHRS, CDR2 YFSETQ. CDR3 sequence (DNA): TGCGCCAGCAGCTCTCTAGCGGGAGCAGAGACCCAGTACTTC. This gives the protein CASSSLAGAETQYF.

The CDR3 loop is CASSAPGLAGRASYNEQFF. CDR3 nucleotides: TGTGCCAGCAGCGCCCCGGGACTAGCGGGCAGGGCGTCCTACAATGAGCAGTTCTTC. The rearrangement uses TRBV7-3 and TRBJ2-1; 12 bases are a match to TRBD2. This CDR3 contains 19 residues. V shed 5 bases, J shed 1 base, and the junction held 12 bases outside the gene matches. CDR1 and CDR2 (germline): SGHTA, FQGTGA. The complete variable domain, with remaining parts taken from reference TRBV7-3 and TRBJ2-1, reads GAGVSQTPSNKVTEKGKYVELRCDPISGHTALYWYRQSLGQGPEFLIYFQGTGAADDSGLPNDRFFAVRPEGSVSTLKIQRTERGDSAVYLCASSAPGLAGRASYNEQFFGPGTRLTVL.

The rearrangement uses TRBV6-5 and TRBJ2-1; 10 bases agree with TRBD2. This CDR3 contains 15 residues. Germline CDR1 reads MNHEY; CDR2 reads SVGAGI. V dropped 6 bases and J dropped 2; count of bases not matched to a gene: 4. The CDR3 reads CASRSAGGAYNEQFF. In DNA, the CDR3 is TGTGCCAGCAGGTCAGCGGGAGGGGCCTACAATGAGCAGTTCTTC.

In DNA, the CDR3 is TGTGCCAGCAGCTTGGAAACCGTTGACAGGGATACGCAGTATTTT. Translation gives CASSLETVDRDTQYF. The chain combines TRBV5-5 with TRBJ2-3, with D perhaps TRBD1 (6 bases). The V gene's germline CDR1 is SGHKS and CDR2 YYEKEE (reference sequence). V was trimmed by 0 bases and J by 6 bases, leaving 14 bases between them. The CDR3 has 15 amino acids.

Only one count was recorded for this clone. CDR3 bases: TGTGCCAGCAGATACGGTAGCGGGAGTGGAAATGAGCAGTTCTTC. Residues: CASRYGSGSGNEQFF. This chain links TRBV7-9 with TRBJ2-1; 9 nucleotides agree with TRBD2. The CDR3 loop spans 15 amino acids. V trimming: 6 bases; J trimming: 7 bases; junction bases outside the gene matches: 10. Germline CDR1 and CDR2: SEHNR and FQNEAQ (reference sequence). Using reference TRBV7-9 and TRBJ2-1 for the parts outside the CDR3, the full variable domain is DTGVSQNPRHKITKRGQNVTFRCDPISEHNRLYWYRQTLGQGPEFLTYFQNEAQLEKSRLLSDRFSAERPKGSFSTLEIQRTEQGDSAMYLCASRYGSGSGNEQFFGPGTRLTVL.

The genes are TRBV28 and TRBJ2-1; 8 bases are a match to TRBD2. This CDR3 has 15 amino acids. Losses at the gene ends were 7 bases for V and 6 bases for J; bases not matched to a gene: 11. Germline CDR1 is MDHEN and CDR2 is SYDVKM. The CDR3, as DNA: TGTGCCAGCACCTTAGGTGGAGCGGGAGTCAATGAGCAGTTCTTC. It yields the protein CASTLGGAGVNEQFF.

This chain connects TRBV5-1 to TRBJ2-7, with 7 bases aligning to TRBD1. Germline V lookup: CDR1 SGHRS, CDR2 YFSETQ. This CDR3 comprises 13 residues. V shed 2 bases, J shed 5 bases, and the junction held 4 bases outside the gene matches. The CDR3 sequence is CASSLRQGDEQYV. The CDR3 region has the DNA TGCGCCAGCAGCTTAAGACAGGGAGACGAGCAGTACGTC.

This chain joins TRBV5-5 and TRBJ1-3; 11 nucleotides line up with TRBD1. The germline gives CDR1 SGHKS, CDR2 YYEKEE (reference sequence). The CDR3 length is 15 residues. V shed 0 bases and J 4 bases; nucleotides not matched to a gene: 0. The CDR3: CASSLGTGGGNTIYF. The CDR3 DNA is TGTGCCAGCAGCTTGGGGACAGGGGGCGGAAACACCATATATTTT.

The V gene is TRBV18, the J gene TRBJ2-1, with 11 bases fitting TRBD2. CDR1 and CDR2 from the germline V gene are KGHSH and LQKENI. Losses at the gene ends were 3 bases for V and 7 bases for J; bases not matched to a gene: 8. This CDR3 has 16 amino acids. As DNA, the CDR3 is TGTGCCAGCTCACCTCCTCTAGCGGGAGGATCAAATGAGCAGTTCTTC. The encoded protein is CASSPPLAGGSNEQFF.